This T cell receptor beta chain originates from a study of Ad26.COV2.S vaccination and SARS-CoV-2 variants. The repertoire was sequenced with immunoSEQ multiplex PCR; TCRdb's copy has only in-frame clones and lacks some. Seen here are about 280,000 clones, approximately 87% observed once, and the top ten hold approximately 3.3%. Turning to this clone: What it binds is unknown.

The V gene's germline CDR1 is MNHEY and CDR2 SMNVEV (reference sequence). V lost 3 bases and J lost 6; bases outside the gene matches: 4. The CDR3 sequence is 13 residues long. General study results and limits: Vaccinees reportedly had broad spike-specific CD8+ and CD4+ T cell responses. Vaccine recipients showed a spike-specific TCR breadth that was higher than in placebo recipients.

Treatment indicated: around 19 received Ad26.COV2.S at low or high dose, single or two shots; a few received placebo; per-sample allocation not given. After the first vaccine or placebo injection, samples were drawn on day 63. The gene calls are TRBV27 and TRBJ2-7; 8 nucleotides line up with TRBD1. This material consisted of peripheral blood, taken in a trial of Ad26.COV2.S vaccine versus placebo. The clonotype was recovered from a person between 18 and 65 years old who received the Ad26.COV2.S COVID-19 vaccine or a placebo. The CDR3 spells CASSFQDRGEQYF. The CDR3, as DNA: TGTGCCAGCAGTTTCCAAGACAGGGGCGAGCAGTACTTC.